The text below deals with one T cell receptor (beta chain). The target of this receptor is not known. This sample is drawn from a study of CXCR3-negative and CXCR3-positive naive CD8 T cells (dated by TCRdb to the late 2010s). With regard to the full study: In total, some 130 million TRB reads were obtained, corresponding to roughly 1.5 +/- 0.3 million reads per library. The diversity and physicochemical repertoire analyses included about a dozen donors pooled from two independent experiments. For the TRBV-TRBJ cluster analysis, the naive subsets came from 5 or 6 donors, while the memory cells came from 3 donors. What the study reported, not specific to this receptor: Compared with CXCR3-negative naive cells, CXCR3-positive naive cells had TRB CDR3s with higher hydrophobicity (lower Kidera factor 4), lower energy, and higher strength and volume indices. CXCR3 expression partially decreased after cryopreservation, so most assays used freshly isolated PBMCs. Surface CD5, linked to self-reactivity in mice, was comparable between naive subsets; TCR interaction strength was therefore also inferred from TRB CDR3 physicochemical properties. TRBV-TRBJ usage was similar between naive CXCR3-negative and CXCR3-positive cells from the same donor, while memory cells showed distinct patterns. Both naive subsets had comparably high repertoire diversity, while memory CD8+ T cells had much lower repertoire diversity.

CDR1 and CDR2 were assigned from the germline V gene as SQVTM and ANQGSEA. The CDR3 runs 15 amino acids, cysteine and phenylalanine included. Only the protein is on record. Reads for this sample came from a NextSeq 550. The Human TCR Profiling Kit (MiLaboratory) was used to prepare UMI-labeled 5' RACE TRB cDNA libraries. cDNA synthesis used the entire amount of extracted RNA, and PCR amplification then used the entire amount of cDNA produced. The libraries were made side by side, with each library going through the same number of PCR cycles. Processing in the source paper ran as follows. MIGEC and MiXCR extracted about 50,000 +/- 10,000 unique UMI-labeled TRB cDNA molecules per library, requiring at least two reads per UMI. An average of around 40,000 +/- 10,000 functional in-frame TRB CDR3 nucleotide clonotypes without stop codons was found per library. After each sample was downsampled to 5000 UMI-labeled TRB molecules, VDJtools was used to calculate diversity metrics such as normalized Shannon-Wiener and Chao1. Clonotype-size-weighted physicochemical properties of the central five CDR3 residues (interaction energy, strength, volume and Kidera factor 4) were computed in VDJtools. TCRdb reprocessed the reads and provides one entry for every CDR3 protein sequence; no DNA is given. What appears here as the V and J calls and clone size reflects TCRdb's work, not the paper's. For this sample, the table gives 75,000 or so distinct CDR3 sequences. The top ten constitute around 1.6% of the sample.

Each CD8+ T cell subset was flow-sorted in triplicate, with 300,000 or so cells per subset placed directly into RLT lysis buffer. To keep memory contaminants out, a stringent definition of naive CD8+ T cells was applied: CD45RO-CCR7+CD27+CD95-. Using standard density gradient centrifugation, peripheral blood mononuclear cells were isolated from buffy coats. A FACSAria III was used to flow-sort naive CXCR3-negative and CXCR3-positive CD8+ T cells. Total RNA was extracted from sorted cells using an RNeasy Mini Kit. This chain joins TRBV29-1 to TRBJ2-2; TCRdb's D call, TRBD2, is unchecked because there is no DNA. Sequencing was performed on naive CXCR3- CD8+ T cells from blood. The sample's cell subset or site label, decoded: CD45RO-CCR7+CD27+CD95- naive CD8+ T cells lacking CXCR3 (TNR3-). This clonotype was obtained from a human donor in good health. Some clones in this sample may be carry-over from other donors' samples. The CDR3: CSVRTGASGTGELFF.